The source of this T cell receptor beta chain is a study of T cells in Graves' hyperthyroidism and ophthalmopathy. RNA transcripts yielded amplified TCR beta CDR3 regions. When the TCR CDR3 underwent first-round RT-PCR, the HTBI primer set was used. In TCRdb, the multiplex PCR reads were re-called with MiXCR into one record per CDR3 protein. The table includes about 600,000 distinct CDR3 sequences, 16% detected once. Trimming removed 7 bases from V and 5 bases from J; junction bases left unmatched: 8. The CDR3 length is 15 residues. Sequenced material: blood. V and J are TRBV12-3 or TRBV12-4 and TRBJ2-1; 10 positions match TRBD1. The clonotype originates from a woman aged 40-49 years with Graves' ophthalmopathy. CDR3 in amino acids: CASTRSGTGDNEQFF. DNA for the CDR3: TGTGCCAGCACCAGATCCGGGACAGGGGACAATGAGCAGTTCTTC.